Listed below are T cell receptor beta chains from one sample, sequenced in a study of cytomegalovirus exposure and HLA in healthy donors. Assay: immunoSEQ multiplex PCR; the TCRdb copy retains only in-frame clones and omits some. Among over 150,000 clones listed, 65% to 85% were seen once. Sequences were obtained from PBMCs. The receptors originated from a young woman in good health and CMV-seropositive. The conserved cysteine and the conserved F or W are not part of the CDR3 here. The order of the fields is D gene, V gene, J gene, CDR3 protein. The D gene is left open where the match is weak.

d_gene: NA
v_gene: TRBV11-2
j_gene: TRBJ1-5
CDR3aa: ASSLGAGSNQPQH

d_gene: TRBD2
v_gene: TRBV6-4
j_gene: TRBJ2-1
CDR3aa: ASSEGLAGGNEQF

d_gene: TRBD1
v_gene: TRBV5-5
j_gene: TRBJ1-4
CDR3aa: ASSRQGANEKLF

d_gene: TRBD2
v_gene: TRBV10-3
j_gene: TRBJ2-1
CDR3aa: AYSDSPGTSRRNEQF

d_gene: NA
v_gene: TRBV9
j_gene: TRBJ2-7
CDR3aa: ASSAEASSYEQY

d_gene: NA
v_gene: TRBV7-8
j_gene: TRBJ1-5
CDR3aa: ASSLVRARRNQPQH

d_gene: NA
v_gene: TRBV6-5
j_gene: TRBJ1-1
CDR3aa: ASSYAESVDLGGAF

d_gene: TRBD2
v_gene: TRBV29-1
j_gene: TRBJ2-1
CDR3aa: SADPILAGKDNEQF

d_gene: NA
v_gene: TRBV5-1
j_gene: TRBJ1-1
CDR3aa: ASSSDTTYTEAF

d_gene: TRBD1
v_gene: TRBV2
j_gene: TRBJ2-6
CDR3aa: ASSFHRTGKVEGRSGANVLT

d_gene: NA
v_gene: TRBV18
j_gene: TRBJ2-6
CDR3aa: ASSPPRSGANVLT

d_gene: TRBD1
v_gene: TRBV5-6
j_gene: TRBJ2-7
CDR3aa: ASSFRFRTGPDYEQY

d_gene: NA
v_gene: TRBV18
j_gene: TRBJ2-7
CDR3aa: ASSPPSSYEQY

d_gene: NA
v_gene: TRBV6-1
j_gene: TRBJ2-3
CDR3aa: ASSEPRAGTQY

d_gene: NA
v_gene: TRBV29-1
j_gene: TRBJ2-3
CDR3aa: SHILGDTQY

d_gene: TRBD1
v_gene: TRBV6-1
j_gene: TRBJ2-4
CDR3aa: ASKGGTGLKNIQY

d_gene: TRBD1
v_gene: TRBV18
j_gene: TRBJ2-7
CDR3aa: ASSPGQDEQY

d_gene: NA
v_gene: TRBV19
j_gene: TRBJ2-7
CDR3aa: ASSSDGYSSYEQY

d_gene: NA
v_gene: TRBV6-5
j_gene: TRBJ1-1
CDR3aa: ASSGDRTLNTEAF

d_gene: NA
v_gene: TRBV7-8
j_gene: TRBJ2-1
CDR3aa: ASSLERGGPYNEQF

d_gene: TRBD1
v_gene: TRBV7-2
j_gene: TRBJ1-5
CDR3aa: ASSLGGGGQPQH

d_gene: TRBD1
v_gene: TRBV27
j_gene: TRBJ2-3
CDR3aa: ASRDRADTQY

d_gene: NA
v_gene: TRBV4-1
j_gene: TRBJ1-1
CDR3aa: ASSQDLGVKNTEAF